A selection of T cell receptor beta chains follows, all from one sample in a study of blood T cell repertoires in COVID-19. Measured with immunoSEQ multiplex PCR; TCRdb has only the in-frame clones, and not every one. The sample includes about 260,000 clones, 86% of them seen just once. The specimen was peripheral blood. The source is a man in his forties who had recovered from COVID-19. Each CDR3 is given with its conserved first and last residue. The size field is filled for only some rows; it gives once, few, many or a size class.

clone_size j_call cdr3_length v_call cdr3_aa
. TRBJ2-7 13 TRBV29-1 CSVETGTAYEQYF
few TRBJ1-1 17 TRBV23-1 CASSRLLDRGRATEAFF
. TRBJ1-2 14 TRBV6-1 CASSEGQGYYGYTF
. TRBJ2-7 12 TRBV6-5 CAVVAGGQEQYF
. TRBJ1-2 17 TRBV2 CASSASDRSVLNYGYTF
. TRBJ1-2 16 TRBV9 CASSPPGTGANYGYTF
. TRBJ2-7 14 TRBV10-3 CAISGSGGGGEQYF
. TRBJ2-1 16 TRBV15 CATSSSGPSSYNEQFF
once TRBJ2-7 17 TRBV4-1 CASSHIAEGSKSYEQYF
. TRBJ2-7 16 TRBV5-6 CASSLVGGPSSYEQYF
. TRBJ2-3 16 TRBV14 CASSRPERGDTDTQYF
. TRBJ2-1 15 TRBV10-3 CAISPAGGGNNEQFF
once TRBJ2-2 16 TRBV11-2 CASSLRQGGNTGELFF
. TRBJ2-7 15 TRBV3-1/TRBV3-2 CASSQDAQGFYEQYF
. TRBJ1-4 17 TRBV30 CAWSTRPLVATNEKLFF
. TRBJ1-2 17 TRBV6-2/TRBV6-3 CASSPDRAGNPNYGYTF
few TRBJ2-3 16 TRBV5-5 CASSPWTSGAADTQYF
few TRBJ1-2 15 TRBV30 CAWSGTGLANYGYTF
. TRBJ2-1 17 TRBV7-6 CASSLAPRGSSYNEQFF
. TRBJ1-2 16 TRBV10-3 CAISASGGALIYGYTF
. TRBJ1-4 16 TRBV4-2 CASSQEQGATNEKLFF
. TRBJ1-2 12 TRBV12-3/TRBV12-4 CASSRQSYGYTF
once TRBJ1-6 17 TRBV6-1 CASSEWGRGRAVSPLHF
. TRBJ1-2 14 TRBV5-1 CASSERQGNYGYTF
. TRBJ1-1 13 TRBV5-4 CASSLARNTEAFF
. TRBJ2-5 16 TRBV2 CASRDSTGRRQETQYF
. TRBJ2-3 16 TRBV14 CASSQDRTALLDTQYF
. TRBJ2-7 13 TRBV7-7 CASSFSDSYEQYF
. TRBJ1-2 13 TRBV7-2 CASSLRRGYGYTF
few TRBJ2-7 12 TRBV6-1 CASSDPYDEQYF
. TRBJ2-7 14 TRBV5-1 CASSSIAGTYEQYF
. TRBJ2-3 17 TRBV2 CASSEAVIAGATDTQYF
. TRBJ2-5 18 TRBV21-1 CASSKVPALCGGQETQYF
. TRBJ1-5 14 TRBV12-5 CASGFGQSNQPQHF
few TRBJ2-3 16 TRBV7-9 CASSLAVSGGTDTQYF
. TRBJ2-2 16 TRBV5-1 CASSLGRLENTGELFF
. TRBJ1-6 18 TRBV12-5 CASGLAPVGSSYNSPLHF
. TRBJ1-2 16 TRBV3-1/TRBV3-2 CASSLRGVGGNYGYTF
. TRBJ2-7 11 TRBV5-1 CASSVEDEQYF
. TRBJ1-1 16 TRBV9 CASSPDPGLGNTEAFF
once TRBJ2-1 16 TRBV9 CASSGTSVSSYNEQFF
. TRBJ1-1 15 TRBV2 CASRARAGFYTEAFF
. TRBJ1-5 15 TRBV27 CASSAGQGANQPQHF
. TRBJ1-2 14 TRBV4-3 CASSQDWRGYGYTF
few TRBJ2-3 11 TRBV2 CASNLQNTQYF
once TRBJ2-1 14 TRBV13 CASSLTSGLTEQFF
. TRBJ2-3 10 TRBV11-2 CASSGHTQYF
. TRBJ1-2 12 TRBV29-1 CSVVGFGEGYTF
. TRBJ2-7 13 TRBV18 CASSPLPLYEQYF
once TRBJ1-1 14 TRBV7-9 CASSRGQGDTEAFF
. TRBJ2-2 20 TRBV3-1/TRBV3-2 CASSQDWTSGRAAVTGELFF
once TRBJ2-5 12 TRBV6-5 CASNPGTGILYF
few TRBJ1-6 15 TRBV6-4 CASSDLGQGRSPLHF